This TCR beta chain was found in a study of shared clonotypes between healthy human individuals. Trimming pared 0 bases from V and 3 bases from J, leaving 15 bases between. The germline CDR1 and CDR2 sequences are SGHVS and FNYEAQ. The CDR3 is made up of 16 amino acids. As originally analysed: In the immunoSEQ data, sequences were junction-only and lacked quality scores, so filtering differed. The protocol was immunoSEQ multiplex PCR, while the TCRdb copy is restricted to in-frame clones and leaves out a portion. Clonal size and the V and J genes are those of that table, whereas D and trimming came from the DNA. Among about 1.5 million clones listed, approximately 98% were seen once.

The TCR sequence derives from a man aged 25 to 40 in good health. The rearrangement uses TRBV7-6 and TRBJ2-7; D perhaps matches TRBD1 (6 bases). Sequenced: naive CD4+ T cells sorted from blood. Subset reported: CD45RA+ positively selected. The CDR3 spells CASSLAAPGQGYEQYF. CDR3 nucleotides: TGTGCCAGCAGCTTAGCTGCGCCGGGACAAGGCTACGAGCAGTACTTC. Supplemented by reference TRBV7-6 and TRBJ2-7, the full variable domain reads GAGVSQSPRYKVTKRGQDVALRCDPISGHVSLYWYRQALGQGPEFLTYFNYEAQQDKSGLPNDRFSAERPEGSISTLTIQRTEQRDSAMYRCASSLAAPGQGYEQYFGPGTRLTVT.